The 28 T cell receptor beta chains below all came from one sample that was sequenced in a study of blood T cell repertoires in COVID-19. Libraries were prepared by immunoSEQ multiplex PCR; TCRdb keeps only in-frame clonotypes and omits some of them. The sample includes 65,000 to 70,000 clones, roughly 80% of them seen just once. The sample was peripheral blood. These receptors were obtained from a human donor in a cohort sampled during active COVID-19.

V is TRBV2 and J is TRBJ2-7; 11 nucleotides align to TRBD2. Germline V gene sequence: CDR1 SNHLY, CDR2 FYNNEI. CDR3 size: 15 residues. V was clipped by 2 bases and J by 6 bases; unmatched bases: 6. The CDR3 here is CASSELIAGGSEQYF. For the CDR3, the DNA is TGTGCCAGCAGTGAATTAATAGCGGGAGGGTCCGAGCAGTACTTC.

This chain uses TRBV11-3 with TRBJ2-1, with 10 nucleotides matching TRBD2. V lost 3 bases and J lost 4; bases outside the gene matches: 6. In germline, CDR1 is SGHNT, CDR2 YENEEA. The CDR3 runs 16 residues. CDR3 protein: CASSLGAGGPYNEQFF. As DNA, the CDR3 is TGTGCCAGCAGCTTGGGAGCGGGGGGGCCGTACAATGAGCAGTTCTTC.

The chain links TRBV18 to TRBJ2-1; 10 positions match TRBD1. V lost 4 bases and J lost 2; bases outside the gene matches: 2. Germline values: CDR1 KGHSH, CDR2 LQKENI. CDR3 length equals 15 residues. CDR3 sequence (DNA): TGTGCCAGCTCACTGGGACAGGGGACCTACAATGAGCAGTTCTTC. It codes for CASSLGQGTYNEQFF.

The rearrangement links TRBV6-5 to TRBJ2-3; 9 positions agree with TRBD2. Germline V lookup: CDR1 MNHEY, CDR2 SVGAGI. J was trimmed by 5 bases and V by 7 bases; bases with no gene match: 7. CDR3 length equals 14 residues. CDR3 DNA sequence: TGTGCCAGCATCCAGCGGGGGGAGGGAGATACGCAGTATTTT. Protein: CASIQRGEGDTQYF.

The chain links TRBV6-6 to TRBJ1-1; tentatively, D is TRBD1 (5 bases). Between the trimmed V and J ends, which lost 4 bases and 1 base, there was a span of 7 bases. The CDR3 has 13 amino acids. Germline CDR1 is MNHNY and CDR2 is SVGAGI (reference sequence). The CDR3 spells CASSSQGNTEAFF. The CDR3 nucleotides read TGTGCCAGCAGTTCTCAGGGGAACACTGAAGCTTTCTTT.

This clone was found once. V is TRBV2 and J is TRBJ1-4; D not certain. This CDR3 has 13 residues. Per the germline V gene, CDR1 is SNHLY and CDR2 is FYNNEI. V dropped 6 bases and J dropped 5 bases, with 10 bases sitting between them. In DNA form, the CDR3 reads TGTGCCAGCAGCTCGGGAAAAAATGAAAAACTGTTTTTT. Its protein product is CASSSGKNEKLFF.

The chain is built from TRBV6-2 or TRBV6-3 and TRBJ2-5; 11 bases line up with TRBD2. V trimming: 6 bases; J trimming: 2 bases; junction bases outside the gene matches: 8. CDR3 length equals 16 residues. Germline V lookup: CDR1 MNHEY, CDR2 SVGEGT. CDR3 sequence (DNA): TGTGCCAGCAGCCTCTCCGGGACTAGCGGTCAAGAGACCCAGTACTTC. The encoded protein is CASSLSGTSGQETQYF.

This clone was detected only once. The chain employs TRBV4-1 and TRBJ1-4; 10 positions agree with TRBD1. The CDR3 runs 15 residues. The V gene end was trimmed by 5 bases and the J gene end by 10 bases; junction bases not matched to a gene: 10. The germline V gene encodes CDR1 MGHRA and CDR2 YSYEKL. CDR3 sequence (DNA): TGCGCCAGCAGCGATACCGGGACAGGGGTCGGAAAACTGTTTTTT. Encoded protein: CASSDTGTGVGKLFF.

A remark on this clone: It is likely a read error, because the conserved phenylalanine at the end of the CDR3 is missing. The DNA is omitted, as the CDR3 cannot be located on it reliably, and the CDR3 follows TCRdb's listing. The chain recombines TRBV2 with TRBJ2-3; the table's D call, TRBD2, was not checked against the DNA. Looked up from germline, CDR1 is SNHLY and CDR2 is FYNNEI. The length of the CDR3 is 12 amino acids, counting both ends. This chain's CDR3 is CASSASGTSGPL.

The chain is built from TRBV27 and TRBJ1-4, with 10 bases lining up with TRBD1. The CDR3 spans 16 residues. The V and J ends lost 2 bases and 7 bases, in that order; junction bases with no gene match: 7. Germline lookup yields CDR1 MNHEY and CDR2 SMNVEV (reference sequence). CDR3 coding DNA: TGTGCCAGCAGTTTACGAGGGACAGGGGACGGTGAAAAACTGTTTTTT. It is translated as CASSLRGTGDGEKLFF.

This rearrangement joins TRBV4-3 to TRBJ2-3; TRBD2 is a possible D gene (5 bases). The CDR3 consists of 15 residues. The germline V gene has CDR1 LGHNA and CDR2 YSLEER. The V gene lost 0 bases and the J gene lost 2 bases, with 9 bases spanning the gap. The CDR3 nucleotides read TGCGCCAGCAGCCAAGATCGAGGGTACACAGATACGCAGTATTTT. This gives the protein CASSQDRGYTDTQYF.

The gene calls are TRBV30 and TRBJ2-7; D unresolved. Germline assignment: CDR1 GTSNPN and CDR2 SVGIG (reference sequence). Trimming shortened V by 5 bases and J by 3 bases, and 8 bases separated the two germline ends. The CDR3 extends over 11 amino acids. CDR3 sequence (DNA): TGTGCCTGGTCTCGGAGCTACGAGCAGTACTTC. This gives the protein CAWSRSYEQYF.

This chain links TRBV5-6 with TRBJ2-5; a weak D match, TRBD1 (6 bases). Germline assignment: CDR1 SGHDT and CDR2 YYEEEE. V was pared by 4 bases and J by 5 bases, with 15 bases between. The CDR3 has 14 residues. The CDR3 nucleotides read TGTGCCAGCAGCCCGGCGACAGGTGTGGAGACCCAGTACTTC. Encoded protein: CASSPATGVETQYF. Full variable domain (remainder filled in from reference TRBV5-6 and TRBJ2-5): DAGVTQSPTHLIKTRGQQVTLRCSPKSGHDTVSWYQQALGQGPQFIFQYYEEEERQRGNFPDRFSGHQFPNYSSELNVNALLLGDSALYLCASSPATGVETQYFGPGTRLLVL.

The V call is TRBV19, the J call TRBJ1-1; D ambiguous. CDR3 length: 14 amino acids. Germline V gene lookup returns CDR1 LNHDA and CDR2 SQIVND (reference sequence). V was clipped by 5 bases and J by 0 bases, with 10 bases between them. The CDR3 nucleotides read TGTGCCAGTAGTCCCCGGACTATGAACACTGAAGCTTTCTTT. This gives the protein CASSPRTMNTEAFF.

This clone has just one count. The V call is TRBV7-9, the J call TRBJ2-5, with D possibly TRBD1 on 5 matching bases. The length of the CDR3 is 14 residues. V was trimmed by 1 base and J by 5 bases, leaving 11 bases between them. Germline values: CDR1 SEHNR, CDR2 FQNEAQ (reference sequence). Written as DNA, the CDR3 is TGTGCCAGCAGCTTAGGGGGCTTATGGGAGACCCAGTACTTC. Encoded protein: CASSLGGLWETQYF.

The chain uses TRBV28 and TRBJ1-3, with a possible D match to TRBD1 (6 bases). V lost 5 bases, J lost 3 bases, and 14 bases lay in between. Germline V gene sequence: CDR1 MDHEN, CDR2 SYDVKM. The CDR3 contains 15 residues. The CDR3 DNA reads TGTGCCAGCAGTCGGGCGGGGGCTTTTGGAAACACCATATATTTT. This codes for CASSRAGAFGNTIYF.

This clone was found many times. The chain recombines TRBV3-1 (or the pseudogene TRBV3-2) with TRBJ2-3; D perhaps matches TRBD2 (6 bases). Germline V lookup: CDR1 LGHDT, CDR2 YNNKEL (reference sequence). The V and J ends lost 3 bases and 8 bases respectively, with 15 bases between them. This CDR3 is built from 14 residues. For the CDR3, the DNA is TGTGCCAGCAGCCACAAGAGTTGGGGGGTTACGCAGTATTTT. It translates to CASSHKSWGVTQYF.

CDR3 DNA sequence: TGTGCCATCACCCCCGGTGGGCTAGCGGGGGCCGGGGAGCTGTTTTTT. Protein: CAITPGGLAGAGELFF. V gene TRBV10-3 combines with J gene TRBJ2-2, with 10 bases lining up with TRBD2. This CDR3 has 16 amino acids. The germline gives CDR1 ENHRY, CDR2 SYGVKD. The J segment lost 6 bases and the V segment lost 7 bases, leaving 11 bases of the junction unmatched.

The rearrangement links TRBV7-2 to TRBJ1-1, with TRBD1 matching over 8 bases. J was trimmed by 1 base and V by 5 bases; bases with no gene match: 6. The CDR3 has 15 amino acids. The V gene's germline CDR1 is SGHTA and CDR2 FQGNSA. The CDR3 spells CASSLRQGKNTEAFF. CDR3 sequence (DNA): TGTGCCAGCAGCCTGAGACAGGGGAAGAACACTGAAGCTTTCTTT.

The chain links TRBV12-3 or TRBV12-4 to TRBJ2-3; D possibly corresponds to TRBD2 (7 bases). There are 13 residues in the CDR3. Trimming pared 8 bases from V and 4 bases from J, leaving 13 bases between. The CDR3 sequence: CASYLGGADTQYF. CDR3 DNA: TGTGCCAGCTACCTAGGGGGGGCAGATACGCAGTATTTT.

The CDR3 sequence is CASNGGPDTQYF. The CDR3 region has the DNA TGTGCCAGCAACGGAGGGCCAGATACGCAGTATTTT. The V call is TRBV5-6, the J call TRBJ2-3; the D gene is possibly TRBD2 (6 bases). The CDR3 sequence is 12 residues long. Germline assignment: CDR1 SGHDT and CDR2 YYEEEE. The ends were cut back, 6 bases at V and 4 bases at J, with 9 bases in the middle.

The rearrangement links TRBV12-3 or TRBV12-4 to TRBJ2-2; tentative D call: TRBD1 (5 bases). The ends were cut back, 9 bases at V and 7 bases at J, with 9 bases in the middle. CDR3 length: 11 amino acids. Here the CDR3 DNA reads TGTGCCAGTAGGGGTGTCGGGGAGCTGTTTTTT. Translating it yields CASRGVGELFF.

The chain recombines TRBV2 with TRBJ1-2; D is possibly TRBD1 (5 bases). Between the trimmed V and J ends, which lost 1 base and 7 bases, there was a span of 16 bases. The CDR3 extends over 15 amino acids. Germline V CDR1 and CDR2: SNHLY, FYNNEI. CDR3 nucleotide sequence: TGTGCCAGCAGTGAAGGGACAAGGCCAAGTGGTGGCTACACCTTC. It yields the protein CASSEGTRPSGGYTF.

The chain joins TRBV9 to TRBJ2-3, with D uncertain. The length of the CDR3 is 13 residues. Trimming shortened V by 2 bases and J by 0 bases, and 4 bases separated the two germline ends. CDR1 and CDR2 (germline): SGDLS, YYNGEE. The CDR3 sequence is CASSVSSTDTQYF. CDR3 bases: TGTGCCAGCAGCGTGAGTAGCACAGATACGCAGTATTTT.

The V and J genes are TRBV28 and TRBJ1-1; D gene unclear. The ends were cut back, 7 bases at V and 4 bases at J, with 10 bases in the middle. The germline V gene encodes CDR1 MDHEN and CDR2 SYDVKM. This CDR3 is 12 amino acids long. The DNA for the CDR3 is TGTGCCAGCAACTCGGGGTTCACTGAAGCTTTCTTT. It is translated as CASNSGFTEAFF.

This CDR3 reads CASSQELVSNTEAFF. DNA of the CDR3: TGTGCCAGCAGCCAAGAACTTGTTTCCAACACTGAAGCTTTCTTT. The V and J genes are TRBV3-1 (or the pseudogene TRBV3-2) and TRBJ1-1; unclear D gene. Germline assignment: CDR1 LGHDT and CDR2 YNNKEL (reference sequence). The CDR3 contains 15 residues. V shed 0 bases and J shed 2 bases, with 10 bases lying between them.

The chain links TRBV11-2 to TRBJ2-7, with 9 bases aligning to TRBD2. The V segment lost 1 base and the J segment 3 bases; nucleotides outside the gene matches: 4. Germline CDR1 SGHAT, CDR2 FQNNGV. The length of the CDR3 is 15 residues. The CDR3 region is CASSLAWREGYEQYF. CDR3 coding DNA: TGTGCCAGCAGCTTAGCGTGGCGGGAGGGCTACGAGCAGTACTTC.

The chain uses TRBV7-2 and TRBJ1-1, with 7 bases that match TRBD1. This CDR3 contains 13 residues. Germline CDR1 is SGHTA and CDR2 is FQGNSA. The J segment lost 4 bases and the V segment lost 5 bases, leaving 4 bases of the junction unmatched. Written as DNA, the CDR3 is TGTGCCAGCAGCCCAGACAGGGTCACTGAAGCTTTCTTT. Encoded protein: CASSPDRVTEAFF.